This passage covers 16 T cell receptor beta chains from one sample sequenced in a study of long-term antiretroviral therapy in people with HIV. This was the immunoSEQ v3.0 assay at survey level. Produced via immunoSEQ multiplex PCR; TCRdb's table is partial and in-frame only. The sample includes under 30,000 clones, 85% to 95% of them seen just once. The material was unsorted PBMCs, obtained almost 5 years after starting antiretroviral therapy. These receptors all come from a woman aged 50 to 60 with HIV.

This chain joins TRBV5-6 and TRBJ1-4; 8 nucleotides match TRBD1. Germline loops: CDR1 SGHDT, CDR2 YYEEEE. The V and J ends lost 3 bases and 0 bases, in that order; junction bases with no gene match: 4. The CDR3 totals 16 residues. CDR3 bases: TGTGCCAGCAGCTCACGACAGGGGACAACTAATGAAAAACTGTTTTTT. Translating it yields CASSSRQGTTNEKLFF.

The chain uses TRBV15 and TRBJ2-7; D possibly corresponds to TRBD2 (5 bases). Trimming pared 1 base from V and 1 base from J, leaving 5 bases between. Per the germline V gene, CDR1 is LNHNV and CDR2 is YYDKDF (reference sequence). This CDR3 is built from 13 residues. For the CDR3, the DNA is TGTGCCACCAGCAGAGGGAGGTCCTACGAGCAGTACTTC. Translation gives CATSRGRSYEQYF.

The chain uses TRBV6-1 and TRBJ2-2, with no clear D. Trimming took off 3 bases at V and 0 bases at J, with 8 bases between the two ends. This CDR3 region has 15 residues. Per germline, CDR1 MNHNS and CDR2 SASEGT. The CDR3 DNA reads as TGTGCCAGCAGTGAGGTGAATACGAACACCGGGGAGCTGTTTTTT. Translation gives CASSEVNTNTGELFF.

The CDR3 DNA sequence: TGTGCCAGCAGTGAATTAGCGGGAGCAGGCTCCTACGAGCAGTACTTC. Protein product: CASSELAGAGSYEQYF. This chain links TRBV2 with TRBJ2-7; 9 bases are shared with TRBD2. Germline V lookup: CDR1 SNHLY, CDR2 FYNNEI. This CDR3 region has 16 residues. The V gene end was trimmed by 2 bases and the J gene end by 0 bases; junction bases not matched to a gene: 5.

As DNA, the CDR3 is TGTGCCAGTAGTATTACCTTTGCCCCGATTCCCTATAGCAATCAGCCCCAGCATTTT. Translation: CASSITFAPIPYSNQPQHF. V usage is TRBV19 and J usage is TRBJ1-5; D not resolved. The CDR3 length is 19 residues. Trimming left V 3 bases short and J 0 bases short, with 21 bases between. The germline V gene encodes CDR1 LNHDA and CDR2 SQIVND (reference sequence).

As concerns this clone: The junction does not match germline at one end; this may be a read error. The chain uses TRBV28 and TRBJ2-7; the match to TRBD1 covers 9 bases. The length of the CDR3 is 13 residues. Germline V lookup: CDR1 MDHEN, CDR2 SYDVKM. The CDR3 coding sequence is TGTGCCAGCAGTCGACCCCCACAGGGGGCGCGGGACTTC. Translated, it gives CASSRPPQGARDF. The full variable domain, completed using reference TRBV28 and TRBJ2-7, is DVKVTQSSRYLVKRTGEKVFLECVQDMDHENMFWYRQDPGLGLRLIYFSYDVKMKEKGDIPEGYSVSREKKERFSLILESASTNQTSMYLCASSRPPQGARDFGPGTRLTVT.

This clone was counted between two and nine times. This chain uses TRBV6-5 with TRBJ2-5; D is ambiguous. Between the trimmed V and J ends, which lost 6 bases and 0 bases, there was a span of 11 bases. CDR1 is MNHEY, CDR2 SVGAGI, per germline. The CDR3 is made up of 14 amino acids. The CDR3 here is CASSPARYQETQYF. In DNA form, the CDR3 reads TGTGCCAGCAGCCCAGCCCGGTACCAAGAGACCCAGTACTTC.

CDR3 in DNA: TGTGCTAGTGGCACTGGGGGGGGACGGGAGACCCAGTACTTC. Its translation is CASGTGGGRETQYF. The V call is TRBV12-5, the J call TRBJ2-5; 7 positions match TRBD2. The CDR3 covers 14 residues. Germline assignment: CDR1 LGHNT and CDR2 FRNRAP. V was clipped by 6 bases and J by 5 bases; unmatched bases: 9.

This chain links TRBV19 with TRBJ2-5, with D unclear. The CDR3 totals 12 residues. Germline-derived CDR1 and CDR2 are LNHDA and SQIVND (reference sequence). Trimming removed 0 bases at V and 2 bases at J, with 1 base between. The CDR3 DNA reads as TGTGCCAGTAGTATAGATCAAGAGACCCAGTACTTC. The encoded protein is CASSIDQETQYF.

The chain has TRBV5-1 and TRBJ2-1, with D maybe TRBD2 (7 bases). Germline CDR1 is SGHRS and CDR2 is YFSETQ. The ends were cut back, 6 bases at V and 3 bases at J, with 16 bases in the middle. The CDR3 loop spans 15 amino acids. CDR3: CASKGEAGDYNEQFF. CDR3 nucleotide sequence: TGCGCCAGCAAGGGGGAGGCGGGAGACTACAATGAGCAGTTCTTC.

CDR3 in DNA: TGTGCCAGCAGCAAACAGGGGAACACTGAAGCTTTCTTT. It codes for CASSKQGNTEAFF. V is TRBV7-9 and J is TRBJ1-1; a weak D match, TRBD1 (6 bases). The germline V gene encodes CDR1 SEHNR and CDR2 FQNEAQ (reference sequence). V shed 5 bases and J shed 1 base, with 8 bases lying between them. CDR3 size: 13 residues.

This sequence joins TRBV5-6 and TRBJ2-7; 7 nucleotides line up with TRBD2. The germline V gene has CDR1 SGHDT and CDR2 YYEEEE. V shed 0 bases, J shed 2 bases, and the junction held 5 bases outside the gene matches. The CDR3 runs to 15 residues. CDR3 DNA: TGTGCCAGCAGCTTGGAGGTAGCGGGCCCCTACGAGCAGTACTTC. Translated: CASSLEVAGPYEQYF.

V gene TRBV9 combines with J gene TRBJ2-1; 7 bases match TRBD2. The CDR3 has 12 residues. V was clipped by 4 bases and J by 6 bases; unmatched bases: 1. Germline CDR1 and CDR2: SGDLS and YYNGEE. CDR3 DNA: TGTGCCAGCAGCCGGGGGGTCAATGAGCAGTTCTTC. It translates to CASSRGVNEQFF. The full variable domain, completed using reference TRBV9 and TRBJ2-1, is DSGVTQTPKHLITATGQRVTLRCSPRSGDLSVYWYQQSLDQGLQFLIQYYNGEERAKGNILERFSAQQFPDLHSELNLSSLELGDSALYFCASSRGVNEQFFGPGTRLTVL.

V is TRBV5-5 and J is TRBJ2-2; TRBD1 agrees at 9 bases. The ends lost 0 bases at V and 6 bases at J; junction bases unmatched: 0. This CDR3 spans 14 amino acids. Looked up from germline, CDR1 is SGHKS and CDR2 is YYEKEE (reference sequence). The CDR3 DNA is TGTGCCAGCAGCTTGGGACAGGGGGCCGGGGAGCTGTTTTTT. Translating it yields CASSLGQGAGELFF.

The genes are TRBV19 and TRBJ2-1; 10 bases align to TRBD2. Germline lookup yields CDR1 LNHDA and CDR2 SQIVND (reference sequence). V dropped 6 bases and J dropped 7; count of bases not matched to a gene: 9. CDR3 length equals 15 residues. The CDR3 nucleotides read TGTGCCAGTAGAAAAGCGGGAGGGCCGACGAATGAGCAGTTCTTC. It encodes CASRKAGGPTNEQFF.

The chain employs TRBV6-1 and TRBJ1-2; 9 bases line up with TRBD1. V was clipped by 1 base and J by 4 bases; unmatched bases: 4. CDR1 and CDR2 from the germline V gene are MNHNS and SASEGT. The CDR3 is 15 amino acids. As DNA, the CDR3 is TGTGCCAGCAGTGAAGGTACAGGGGGCGGCTATGGCTACACCTTC. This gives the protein CASSEGTGGGYGYTF.